The 14 T cell receptor beta chains presented below share a single source sample, sequenced in a study of cytomegalovirus exposure and HLA in healthy donors (TCRdb year 2017). Library preparation employed the immunoSEQ multiplex PCR assay. TCRdb holds this immuneACCESS table with in-frame rearrangements only. Some clones are missing; in checked studies, unresolved V genes explain under half, and the rest has no known cause. This sample is represented by under 200,000 clones; roughly nine tenths of them were singletons. Of the sample, about 6% falls within the top ten clones. The specimen sequenced was PBMCs. These receptors were taken from a woman in her twenties or thirties in good health and CMV-seronegative.

The rearrangement joins TRBV9 to TRBJ1-3, with TRBD1 matching over 8 bases. CDR3 length: 15 amino acids. The germline gives CDR1 SGDLS, CDR2 YYNGEE. Trimming at V came to 4 bases and at J to 3 bases, leaving 6 bases not matched to a gene. CDR3 nucleotide sequence: TGTGCCAGCAGCAAAATCGGACAGGGTGGAAACACCATATATTTT. Its translation: CASSKIGQGGNTIYF.

The chain is built from TRBV9 and TRBJ1-1, with D unclear. CDR3 length equals 14 residues. Germline lookup yields CDR1 SGDLS and CDR2 YYNGEE. V lost 3 bases and J lost 6, with 15 bases in between. The CDR3 loop is CASSAHSLSSEAFF. The CDR3 DNA reads TGTGCCAGCAGCGCGCATTCACTGAGCTCTGAAGCTTTCTTT.

This rearrangement joins TRBV5-1 to TRBJ2-1; 10 bases are a match to TRBD2. Germline V CDR1 and CDR2: SGHRS, YFSETQ. Trimming at V came to 2 bases and at J to 10 bases, leaving 6 bases not matched to a gene. The CDR3 runs to 14 residues. The CDR3 bases are TGCGCCAGCAGCTTATTTGAGCGGGGGGGCGAGCAGTTCTTC. Protein product: CASSLFERGGEQFF.

This rearrangement joins TRBV4-1 to TRBJ2-7; 14 nucleotides align to TRBD2. The CDR3 runs 16 residues. Germline loops: CDR1 MGHRA, CDR2 YSYEKL. J was trimmed by 2 bases and V by 2 bases; bases with no gene match: 2. CDR3 residues: CASSQPGLAGAYEQYF. DNA of the CDR3: TGCGCCAGCAGCCAACCGGGACTAGCGGGGGCCTACGAGCAGTACTTC.

V and J are TRBV19 and TRBJ1-2; tentative D call: TRBD1 (5 bases). Deletions cut 5 bases from V and 6 bases from J, with 19 bases between. This CDR3 spans 15 amino acids. Looked up from germline, CDR1 is LNHDA and CDR2 is SQIVND (reference sequence). CDR3 sequence: CASSANTPGFDGYTF. The DNA for the CDR3 is TGTGCCAGTAGTGCTAATACCCCAGGGTTCGATGGCTACACCTTC. Complete variable domain (other parts from reference TRBV19 and TRBJ1-2): DGGITQSPKYLFRKEGQNVTLSCEQNLNHDAMYWYRQDPGQGLRLIYYSQIVNDFQKGDIAEGYSVSREKKESFPLTVTSAQKNPTAFYLCASSANTPGFDGYTFGSGTRLTVV.

This chain joins TRBV12-5 and TRBJ2-7, with D unclear. Germline V gene lookup returns CDR1 LGHNT and CDR2 FRNRAP. Trimming shortened V by 1 base and J by 3 bases, and 4 bases separated the two germline ends. The CDR3 totals 12 residues. The CDR3 sequence: CASGLGIYEQYF. CDR3 DNA sequence: TGTGCTAGTGGTTTGGGAATCTACGAGCAGTACTTC.

The chain couples TRBV7-9 to TRBJ1-1; tentative D call: TRBD1 (6 bases). Germline V gene sequence: CDR1 SEHNR, CDR2 FQNEAQ (reference sequence). CDR3 length: 17 amino acids. V was trimmed by 5 bases and J by 4 bases, leaving 23 bases between them. CDR3 region: CASSLGTSSQRSTEAFF. DNA of the CDR3: TGTGCCAGCAGCCTGGGGACATCTAGCCAAAGGAGCACTGAAGCTTTCTTT.

The J gene is TRBJ2-3, the V gene TRBV7-2; no clear D gene. Deletions cut 1 base from V and 3 bases from J, with 8 bases between. The germline V gene encodes CDR1 SGHTA and CDR2 FQGNSA. The CDR3 is 14 residues long. CDR3 DNA: TGTGCCAGCAGCTTAGTCTCCCGAACAGATACGCAGTATTTT. Protein product: CASSLVSRTDTQYF.

The count of this clone is one. The chain has TRBV27 and TRBJ1-1, with 9 nucleotides matching TRBD1. Germline CDR1 and CDR2: MNHEY and SMNVEV (reference sequence). With V trimmed by 3 bases and J by 0 bases, 2 bases remained unmatched. The CDR3 sequence is 15 residues long. The CDR3 DNA reads as TGTGCCAGCAGTTTTGACAGGGGGGTGAACACTGAAGCTTTCTTT. Its translation: CASSFDRGVNTEAFF.

J is TRBJ1-1 and V is TRBV7-3; D not resolved. In germline, CDR1 is SGHTA, CDR2 FQGTGA. There are 14 residues in the CDR3. V lost 0 bases and J 0 bases, leaving 5 bases between the germline ends. The CDR3 loop reads CASSLTEVNTEAFF. The CDR3 region has the DNA TGTGCCAGCAGCTTAACTGAAGTGAACACTGAAGCTTTCTTT.

This CDR3 is CASSLHRGQETQYF. In DNA form, the CDR3 reads TGTGCCAGCAGCCTCCACAGGGGGCAGGAGACCCAGTACTTC. The chain is built from TRBV7-2 and TRBJ2-5; 9 nucleotides match TRBD1. The CDR3 covers 14 residues. V shed 5 bases and J 5 bases; nucleotides not matched to a gene: 6. Germline-derived CDR1 and CDR2 are SGHTA and FQGNSA. Combining the CDR3 with reference TRBV7-2 and TRBJ2-5 gives the whole variable domain GAGVSQSPSNKVTEKGKDVELRCDPISGHTALYWYRQSLGQGLEFLIYFQGNSAPDKSGLPSDRFSAERTGGSVSTLTIQRTQQEDSAVYLCASSLHRGQETQYFGPGTRLLVL.

The chain is built from TRBV29-1 and TRBJ2-1; D is undetermined. Germline CDR1 is SQVTM and CDR2 is ANQGSEA. The CDR3 spans 14 residues. With 7 bases removed from V and 0 bases from J, the gap between germline ends came to 13 bases. DNA for the CDR3: TGCAGCGGGGGTGGTCAGTTCTCCTACAATGAGCAGTTCTTC. It encodes CSGGGQFSYNEQFF.

The CDR3 sequence is CAISDGARGRGPGELFF. DNA for the CDR3: TGTGCCATCAGTGACGGGGCCAGGGGGCGAGGTCCCGGGGAGCTGTTTTTT. The V call is TRBV10-3, the J call TRBJ2-2; 8 bases line up with TRBD1. The CDR3 runs 17 residues. V lost 3 bases, J lost 6 bases, and 12 bases stayed unmatched. Germline CDR1 reads ENHRY; CDR2 reads SYGVKD.

The chain combines TRBV19 with TRBJ2-5; 7 positions agree with TRBD1. The CDR3 length is 13 residues. J was trimmed by 4 bases and V by 4 bases; bases with no gene match: 3. Germline loops: CDR1 LNHDA, CDR2 SQIVND (reference sequence). For the CDR3, the DNA is TGTGCCAGTAGTAGGAACAGGGGAGAGACCCAGTACTTC. Protein sequence: CASSRNRGETQYF.